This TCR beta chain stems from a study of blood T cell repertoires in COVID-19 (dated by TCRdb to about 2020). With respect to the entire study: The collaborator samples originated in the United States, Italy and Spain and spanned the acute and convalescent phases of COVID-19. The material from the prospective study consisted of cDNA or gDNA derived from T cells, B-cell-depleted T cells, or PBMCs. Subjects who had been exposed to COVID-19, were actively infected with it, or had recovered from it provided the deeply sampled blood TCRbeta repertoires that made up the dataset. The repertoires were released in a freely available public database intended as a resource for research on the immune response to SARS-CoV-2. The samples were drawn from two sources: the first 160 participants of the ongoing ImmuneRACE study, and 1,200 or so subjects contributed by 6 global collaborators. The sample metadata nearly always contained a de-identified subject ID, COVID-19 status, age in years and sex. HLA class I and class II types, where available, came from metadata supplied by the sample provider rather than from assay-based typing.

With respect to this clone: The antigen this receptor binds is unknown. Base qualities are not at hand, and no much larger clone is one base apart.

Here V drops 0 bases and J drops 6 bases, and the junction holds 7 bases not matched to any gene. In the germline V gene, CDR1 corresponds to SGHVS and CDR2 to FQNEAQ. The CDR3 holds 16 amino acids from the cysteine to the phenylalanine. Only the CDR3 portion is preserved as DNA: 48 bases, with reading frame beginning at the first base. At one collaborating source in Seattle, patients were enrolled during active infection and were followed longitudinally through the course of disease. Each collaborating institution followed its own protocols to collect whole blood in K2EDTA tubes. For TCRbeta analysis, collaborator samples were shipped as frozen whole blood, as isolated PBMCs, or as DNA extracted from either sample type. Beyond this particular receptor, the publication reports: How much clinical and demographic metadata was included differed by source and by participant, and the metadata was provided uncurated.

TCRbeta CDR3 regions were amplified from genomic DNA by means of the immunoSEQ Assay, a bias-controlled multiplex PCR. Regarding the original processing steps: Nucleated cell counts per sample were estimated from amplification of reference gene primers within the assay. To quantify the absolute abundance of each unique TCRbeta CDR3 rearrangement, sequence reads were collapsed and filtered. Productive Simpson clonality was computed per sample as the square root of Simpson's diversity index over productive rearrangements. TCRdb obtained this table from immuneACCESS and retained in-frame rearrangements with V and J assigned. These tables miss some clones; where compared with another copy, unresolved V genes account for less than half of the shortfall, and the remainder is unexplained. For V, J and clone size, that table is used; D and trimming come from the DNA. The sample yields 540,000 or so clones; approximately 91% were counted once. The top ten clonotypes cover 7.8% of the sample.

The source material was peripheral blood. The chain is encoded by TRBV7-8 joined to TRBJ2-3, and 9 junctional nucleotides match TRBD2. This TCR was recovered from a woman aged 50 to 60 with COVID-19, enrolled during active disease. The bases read TGTGCCAGCAGCTTAGCGGCGGGGGGGCCGGGGGATACGCAGTATTTT. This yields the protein CASSLAAGGPGDTQYF.